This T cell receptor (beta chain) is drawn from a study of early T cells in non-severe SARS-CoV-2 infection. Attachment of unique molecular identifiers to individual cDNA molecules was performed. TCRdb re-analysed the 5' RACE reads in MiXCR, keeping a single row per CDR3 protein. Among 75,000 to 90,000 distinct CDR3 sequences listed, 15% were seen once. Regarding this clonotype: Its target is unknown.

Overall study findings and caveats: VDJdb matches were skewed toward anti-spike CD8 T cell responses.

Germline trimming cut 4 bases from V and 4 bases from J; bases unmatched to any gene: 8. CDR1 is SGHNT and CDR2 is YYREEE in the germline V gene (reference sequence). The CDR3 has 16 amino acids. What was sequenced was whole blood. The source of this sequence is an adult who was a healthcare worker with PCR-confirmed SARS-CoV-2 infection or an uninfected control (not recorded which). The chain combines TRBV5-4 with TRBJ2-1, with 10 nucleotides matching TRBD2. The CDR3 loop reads CASSALTSGPYNEQFF. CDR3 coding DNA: TGTGCCAGCAGCGCATTGACTAGCGGGCCTTACAATGAGCAGTTCTTC. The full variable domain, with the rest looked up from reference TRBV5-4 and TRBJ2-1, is ETGVTQSPTHLIKTRGQQVTLRCSSQSGHNTVSWYQQALGQGPQFIFQYYREEENGRGNFPPRFSGLQFPNYSSELNVNALELDDSALYLCASSALTSGPYNEQFFGPGTRLTVL.